The 31 T cell receptor beta chains below were found in one sample sequenced in a study of blood T cell repertoires in COVID-19 (dated by TCRdb to the early 2020s). The library came from the immunoSEQ multiplex PCR assay. TCRdb took over this immuneACCESS table, retaining in-frame rearrangements with V and J assigned. Such tables are incomplete; in checked studies, under half of the missing clones stem from an unresolved V gene, and the remainder is unexplained. In all, the sample holds 130,000 to 150,000 clones, and about 85% of those were seen once. Roughly 2.9% of the sample is held by the ten biggest clonotypes. The material sequenced was peripheral blood. All receptors come from a woman in her thirties or forties with active or convalescent COVID-19.

This rearrangement joins TRBV19 to TRBJ2-1, with no clear D. Germline-derived CDR1 and CDR2 are LNHDA and SQIVND (reference sequence). Trimming shortened V by 5 bases and J by 5 bases, and 4 bases separated the two germline ends. This CDR3 spans 11 amino acids. Written as DNA, the CDR3 is TGTGCCAGTAGTGTCAACAATGAGCAGTTCTTC. Its translation is CASSVNNEQFF.

This sequence joins TRBV30 and TRBJ1-1; TRBD1 might be the D (5 bases). V lost 3 bases to trimming and J lost 7 bases, with 12 bases between them. The germline V gene encodes CDR1 GTSNPN and CDR2 SVGIG (reference sequence). The CDR3 sequence is 12 residues long. The CDR3 nucleotides read TGTGCCTGGAGGGTCCCGGGGGTTGAAGCTTTCTTT. Protein: CAWRVPGVEAFF.

The CDR3 sequence: CASSSGGGFSGIFTDTQYF. Here the CDR3 DNA reads TGTGCCAGCAGCTCAGGGGGGGGTTTTAGCGGGATATTCACAGATACGCAGTATTTT. This chain connects TRBV7-2 to TRBJ2-3, with D perhaps matching TRBD2 (8 bases). Trimming left V 4 bases short and J 2 bases short, with 25 bases between. This CDR3 is built from 19 residues. Germline CDR1 is SGHTA and CDR2 is FQGNSA.

The chain has TRBV10-1 and TRBJ2-2, with TRBD2 matching over 15 bases. CDR1 WNHNN and CDR2 SYGVQD come from the germline V gene (reference sequence). This CDR3 is built from 16 residues. V was clipped by 5 bases and J by 7 bases; unmatched bases: 5. The CDR3 sequence: CASSPGLAGGYGELFF. The CDR3 bases are TGCGCCAGCAGTCCTGGACTAGCGGGAGGGTACGGGGAGCTGTTTTTT.

The V and J genes are TRBV12-1 and TRBJ2-7; the table calls TRBD2, which could not be checked here. TRBV12-1 constitutes a pseudogene. The CDR3 covers 15 residues. CDR3 sequence (DNA): TGTGCCAGCAGCTGGGGACTAGCGGGATCCTACGGGCAGTACTTC. This codes for CASSWGLAGSYGQYF.

This chain links TRBV15 with TRBJ1-1; TRBD1 matches 8 bases. Losses at the gene ends were 0 bases for V and 11 bases for J; bases not matched to a gene: 5. The V gene's germline CDR1 is LNHNV and CDR2 YYDKDF (reference sequence). This CDR3 is built from 13 residues. The CDR3 here is CATSRENNRGAFF. CDR3 nucleotide sequence: TGTGCCACCAGCAGAGAAAATAACAGGGGGGCTTTCTTT.

The genes are TRBV10-2 and TRBJ2-1; TRBD1 agrees at 7 bases. Unmatched junction bases numbered 8, after V lost 2 bases and J lost 7 bases. There are 15 residues in the CDR3. Germline loops: CDR1 WSHSY, CDR2 SAAADI. CDR3: CASSEDREWRNEQFF. The CDR3 region has the DNA TGCGCCAGCAGTGAGGACAGGGAATGGAGGAATGAGCAGTTCTTC.

This clone occurred a few times. The chain recombines TRBV30 with TRBJ2-3; 7 bases are a match to TRBD2. The CDR3 consists of 14 residues. Germline-derived CDR1 and CDR2 are GTSNPN and SVGIG (reference sequence). V lost 2 bases to trimming and J lost 1 base; unmatched junction nucleotides: 3. CDR3 sequence reads: CAWSRAGGTDTQYF. The CDR3 nucleotides read TGTGCCTGGAGTCGGGCGGGAGGCACAGATACGCAGTATTTT. Complete variable domain (other parts from reference TRBV30 and TRBJ2-3): SQTIHQWPATLVQPVGSPLSLECTVEGTSNPNLYWYRQAAGRGLQLLFYSVGIGQISSEVPQNLSASRPQDRQFILSSKKLLLSDSGFYLCAWSRAGGTDTQYFGPGTRLTVL.

V gene TRBV19 combines with J gene TRBJ2-7, with TRBD2 matching over 13 bases. CDR3 length equals 15 residues. Losses at the gene ends were 5 bases for V and 7 bases for J; bases not matched to a gene: 8. The germline V gene encodes CDR1 LNHDA and CDR2 SQIVND (reference sequence). In nucleotides, the CDR3 is TGTGCCAGTAGTCCCCGGACTAGCGGGAGTGAGGAGCAGTACTTC. Protein sequence: CASSPRTSGSEEQYF.

V and J are TRBV28 and TRBJ1-2; 8 bases line up with TRBD1. The germline V gene encodes CDR1 MDHEN and CDR2 SYDVKM. V gave up 3 bases and J gave up 5 bases; unmatched junction bases: 8. CDR3 size: 15 residues. CDR3 sequence reads: CASSFPGQASYGYTF. CDR3 bases: TGTGCCAGCAGTTTCCCGGGACAGGCGTCATATGGCTACACCTTC.

V gene TRBV7-2 combines with J gene TRBJ2-3, with 9 positions matching TRBD2. Germline V gives CDR1 SGHTA, CDR2 FQGNSA. The J segment lost 2 bases and the V segment lost 5 bases, leaving 2 bases of the junction unmatched. The CDR3 is 14 residues long. The CDR3 loop reads CASSPSGNTDTQYF. CDR3 nucleotide sequence: TGTGCCAGCAGCCCTAGCGGGAACACAGATACGCAGTATTTT. The full variable domain, with the rest looked up from reference TRBV7-2 and TRBJ2-3, is GAGVSQSPSNKVTEKGKDVELRCDPISGHTALYWYRQSLGQGLEFLIYFQGNSAPDKSGLPSDRFSAERTGGSVSTLTIQRTQQEDSAVYLCASSPSGNTDTQYFGPGTRLTVL.

The chain carries TRBV18 and TRBJ2-1; 8 nucleotides line up with TRBD2. CDR3 length: 15 residues. V lost 7 bases, J lost 7 bases, and 12 bases stayed unmatched. Germline CDR1 KGHSH, CDR2 LQKENI. Here the CDR3 reads CASLLSIGGANEQFF. Written as DNA, the CDR3 is TGTGCCAGCTTACTCTCCATCGGGGGGGCAAATGAGCAGTTCTTC. Filled out from reference TRBV18 and TRBJ2-1, the complete variable domain reads NAGVMQNPRHLVRRRGQEARLRCSPMKGHSHVYWYRQLPEEGLKFMVYLQKENIIDESGMPKERFSAEFPKEGPSILRIQQVVRGDSAAYFCASLLSIGGANEQFFGPGTRLTVL.

The J gene is TRBJ2-7, the V gene TRBV9; perhaps TRBD2 as D (5 bases). This CDR3 region has 13 residues. Trimming took 2 bases from V and 7 from J, leaving 13 bases between them. CDR1 is SGDLS and CDR2 is YYNGEE in the germline V gene. The CDR3 loop reads CASSVSPPGEQYF. The CDR3 DNA sequence: TGTGCCAGCAGCGTCAGTCCCCCGGGGGAGCAGTACTTC.

V usage is TRBV12-3 or TRBV12-4 and J usage is TRBJ2-7; D is unresolved. V lost 4 bases, J lost 6 bases, and 7 bases lay in between. This CDR3 region has 11 residues. The CDR3 loop is CASSSYIEQYF. CDR3 nucleotide sequence: TGTGCCAGCAGTTCGTACATCGAGCAGTACTTC.

In nucleotides, the CDR3 is TGCGCCAGCAGGACAGACAGGGGGCATCGGGCTAACTATGGCTACACCTTC. Its protein product is CASRTDRGHRANYGYTF. V is TRBV10-2 and J is TRBJ1-2, with 10 bases that match TRBD1. The V and J ends lost 6 bases and 0 bases, in that order; junction bases with no gene match: 10. The germline CDR1 and CDR2 sequences are WSHSY and SAAADI. The CDR3 extends over 17 amino acids.

This clone occurred once. The V call is TRBV19, the J call TRBJ1-1; possibly TRBD1 for D (5 bases). This CDR3 comprises 15 residues. Germline V gene data show CDR1 as LNHDA and CDR2 as SQIVND (reference sequence). The V gene lost 6 bases and the J gene lost 1 base, with 15 bases spanning the gap. CDR3 DNA sequence: TGTGCCAGTAGATCGAAACAGGCCCCGAACACTGAAGCTTTCTTT. It yields the protein CASRSKQAPNTEAFF.

This chain joins TRBV5-5 and TRBJ1-4; TRBD1 matches at 7 bases. This CDR3 is built from 15 residues. Germline lookup yields CDR1 SGHKS and CDR2 YYEKEE (reference sequence). V shed 2 bases, J shed 4 bases, and the junction held 5 bases outside the gene matches. The CDR3 region has the DNA TGTGCCAGCAGCTTTTGGGACAGCAATAATGAAAAACTGTTTTTT. The encoded protein is CASSFWDSNNEKLFF. Full variable domain (rest looked up from reference TRBV5-5 and TRBJ1-4): DAGVTQSPTHLIKTRGQQVTLRCSPISGHKSVSWYQQVLGQGPQFIFQYYEKEERGRGNFPDRFSARQFPNYSSELNVNALLLGDSALYLCASSFWDSNNEKLFFGSGTQLSVL.

V usage is TRBV5-4 and J usage is TRBJ1-2, with TRBD1 as a possible D gene (6 bases). Per germline, CDR1 SGHNT and CDR2 YYREEE (reference sequence). This CDR3 comprises 15 residues. V was cut by 0 bases and J by 1 base, with 10 bases left in between. The CDR3 DNA reads as TGTGCCAGCAGCTTGGAACGGACAGTTAACTATGGCTACACCTTC. It translates to CASSLERTVNYGYTF.

The rearrangement links TRBV7-9 to TRBJ1-1, with D perhaps matching TRBD1 (5 bases). V was clipped by 1 base and J by 3 bases, with 15 bases between them. The CDR3 loop spans 16 amino acids. CDR1 is SEHNR and CDR2 is FQNEAQ in the germline V gene (reference sequence). The CDR3 region is CASSLGSTTGDTEAFF. The DNA of the CDR3 is TGTGCCAGCAGCTTAGGGTCGACAACGGGGGACACTGAAGCTTTCTTT.

Concerning this clone: One end of the junction fails to match germline, which may point to a read error. The chain is built from TRBV19 and TRBJ1-1; TRBD1 might be the D (6 bases). The length of the CDR3 is 13 residues. Germline V gene lookup returns CDR1 LNHDA and CDR2 SQIVND (reference sequence). CDR3 loop: CAMRGRENTEAFF. The DNA of the CDR3 is TGCGCCATGAGGGGGAGAGAGAACACTGAAGCTTTCTTT.

This chain links TRBV10-2 with TRBJ2-5; possible D gene TRBD1, 6 bases. V lost 4 bases to trimming and J lost 9 bases, with 18 bases between them. Germline CDR1 WSHSY, CDR2 SAAADI. The CDR3 spans 14 residues. The CDR3 region has the DNA TGCGCCAGCAGTGGGGCAGGGGACATATTGCCCCAGTACTTC. Protein: CASSGAGDILPQYF.

About this clone itself: This sample also contains other DNA sequences that code for the same CDR3. The rearrangement uses TRBV28 and TRBJ1-1; TRBD1 aligns across 9 bases. V lost 3 bases and J lost 1; bases outside the gene matches: 3. The CDR3 runs 15 residues. Germline values: CDR1 MDHEN, CDR2 SYDVKM. In nucleotides, the CDR3 is TGTGCCAGCAGTTTTCGGGACAGGGCGAACACTGAAGCTTTCTTT. Protein: CASSFRDRANTEAFF.

The chain has TRBV30 and TRBJ1-2; 8 bases are shared with TRBD1. Germline V gene data show CDR1 as GTSNPN and CDR2 as SVGIG (reference sequence). This CDR3 is built from 15 residues. Germline trimming cut 2 bases from V and 8 bases from J; bases unmatched to any gene: 13. The CDR3: CAWSPWTGRPGGYTF. In DNA, the CDR3 is TGTGCCTGGAGTCCGTGGACAGGGCGCCCTGGGGGCTACACCTTC.

This clone was picked up one time. The chain has TRBV18 and TRBJ2-7; D call uncertain. V lost 3 bases, J lost 1 base, and 13 bases lay in between. Germline assignment: CDR1 KGHSH and CDR2 LQKENI. CDR3 length: 15 residues. The CDR3 protein is CASSPVQSRSYEQYF. The CDR3 DNA sequence: TGTGCCAGCTCACCCGTACAGAGCCGATCCTACGAGCAGTACTTC.

The chain uses TRBV6-5 and TRBJ1-1; D not resolved. CDR1 and CDR2 (germline): MNHEY, SVGAGI. Trimming cost V 2 bases and J 5 bases, with 15 bases left between them. This CDR3 has 15 amino acids. The CDR3 nucleotides read TGTGCCAGCAGTTACGCTCGGGGTTGGGGAACTGAAGCTTTCTTT. Translating it yields CASSYARGWGTEAFF.

The chain joins TRBV9 to TRBJ2-2, with 13 bases matching TRBD2. Germline V lookup: CDR1 SGDLS, CDR2 YYNGEE. This CDR3 has 17 amino acids. V lost 3 bases, J lost 5 bases, and 7 bases stayed unmatched. Written as DNA, the CDR3 is TGTGCCAGCAGCGAGTGGGGACTAGCGGGGAGGACCGGGGAGCTGTTTTTT. Residues: CASSEWGLAGRTGELFF.

V usage is TRBV10-2 and J usage is TRBJ2-1; D ambiguous. The germline V gene has CDR1 WSHSY and CDR2 SAAADI. CDR3 length: 14 residues. V lost 4 bases, J lost 0 bases, and 7 bases lay in between. In DNA, the CDR3 is TGCGCCAGCAGTGGGGCGAGCTCCTACAATGAGCAGTTCTTC. Translation gives CASSGASSYNEQFF.

J is TRBJ1-1 and V is TRBV28, with a possible D match to TRBD1 (5 bases). The ends were cut back, 2 bases at V and 0 bases at J, with 7 bases in the middle. Germline CDR1 reads MDHEN; CDR2 reads SYDVKM. The CDR3 totals 14 residues. The CDR3 is CASSLRQLNTEAFF. CDR3 DNA: TGTGCCAGCAGTTTACGACAGCTGAACACTGAAGCTTTCTTT.

CDR3: CASSPGPGGYNEQFF. In nucleotides, the CDR3 is TGCGCCAGCAGCCCTGGCCCAGGGGGCTACAATGAGCAGTTCTTC. The chain couples TRBV5-1 to TRBJ2-1; 7 bases line up with TRBD1. The germline V gene encodes CDR1 SGHRS and CDR2 YFSETQ. Trimming removed 4 bases from V and 3 bases from J; junction bases left unmatched: 7. The CDR3 consists of 15 residues. Based on the CDR3 plus reference TRBV5-1 and TRBJ2-1, the full variable domain is KAGVTQTPRYLIKTRGQQVTLSCSPISGHRSVSWYQQTPGQGLQFLFEYFSETQRNKGNFPGRFSGRQFSNSRSEMNVSTLELGDSALYLCASSPGPGGYNEQFFGPGTRLTVL.

The chain carries TRBV7-7 and TRBJ2-1; 9 bases map to TRBD2. This CDR3 spans 16 amino acids. CDR1 SSHAT and CDR2 FNYEAQ come from the germline V gene (reference sequence). Germline trimming cut 0 bases from V and 0 bases from J; bases unmatched to any gene: 0. The CDR3 loop is CASSLAAGGSYNEQFF. The CDR3 DNA reads as TGTGCCAGCAGCTTAGCAGCGGGAGGCTCCTACAATGAGCAGTTCTTC. Looking up the rest from reference TRBV7-7 and TRBJ2-1 gives the full variable domain: GAGVSQSPRYKVTKRGQDVTLRCDPISSHATLYWYQQALGQGPEFLTYFNYEAQPDKSGLPSDRFSAERPEGSISTLTIQRTEQRDSAMYRCASSLAAGGSYNEQFFGPGTRLTVL.

This chain connects TRBV15 to TRBJ2-1; TRBD2 is a possible D gene (5 bases). The ends were cut back, 0 bases at V and 12 bases at J, with 9 bases in the middle. The CDR3 covers 12 residues. The germline V gene encodes CDR1 LNHNV and CDR2 YYDKDF (reference sequence). CDR3 coding DNA: TGTGCCACCAGCAGAGATCTTGGGAGGCAGTTCTTC. It yields the protein CATSRDLGRQFF. Full variable domain (outside the CDR3, taken from reference TRBV15 and TRBJ2-1): DAMVIQNPRYQVTQFGKPVTLSCSQTLNHNVMYWYQQKSSQAPKLLFHYYDKDFNNEADTPDNFQSRRPNTSFCFLDIRSPGLGDTAMYLCATSRDLGRQFFGPGTRLTVL.